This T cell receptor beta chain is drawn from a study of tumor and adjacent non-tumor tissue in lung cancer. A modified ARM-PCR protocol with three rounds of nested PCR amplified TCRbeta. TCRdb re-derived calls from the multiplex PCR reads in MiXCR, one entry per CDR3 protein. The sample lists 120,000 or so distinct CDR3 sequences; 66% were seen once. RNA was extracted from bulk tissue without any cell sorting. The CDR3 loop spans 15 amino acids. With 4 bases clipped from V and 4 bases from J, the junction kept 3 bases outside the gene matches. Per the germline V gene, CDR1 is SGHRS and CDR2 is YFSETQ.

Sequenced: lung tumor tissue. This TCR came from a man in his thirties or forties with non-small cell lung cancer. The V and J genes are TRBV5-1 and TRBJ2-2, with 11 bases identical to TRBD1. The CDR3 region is CASSAGTGGTGELFF. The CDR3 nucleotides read TGCGCCAGCAGCGCCGGGACAGGGGGCACCGGGGAGCTGTTTTTT.